The rows below give T cell receptor beta chains drawn from one sample of a study of technical replicates of blood from a few donors. Data came from immunoSEQ multiplex PCR; TCRdb stores just in-frame clones and leaves some out. The table shows nearly 70,000 clones, with approximately 90% occurring only once. Material for sequencing was PBMCs. These receptors all come from a human donor in good health. Some clones in this sample may be carry-over from other donors' samples. Both conserved end residues are part of each CDR3. Fields, in order: D gene, J gene, V gene, clone size, CDR3 DNA, CDR3 protein. The D gene is left open where the match is weak. Clone size is given for some rows only: seen once, a few or many times, or a class if the clone is expanded.

d_call: -; j_call: TRBJ2-5; v_call: TRBV18; clone_size: -; cdr3_nt: TGTGCCAGCTCACCGGACATGGGAGAGACCCAGTACTTC; cdr3_aa: CASSPDMGETQYF
d_call: -; j_call: TRBJ1-6; v_call: TRBV6-4; clone_size: -; cdr3_nt: TGTGCCAGCAGTGACTCGACGGGCCAGGGGACCTTCTCCTATAATTCACCCCTCCACTTT; cdr3_aa: CASSDSTGQGTFSYNSPLHF
d_call: TRBD1; j_call: TRBJ1-5; v_call: TRBV10-3; clone_size: once; cdr3_nt: TGTGCCATCAGTGAGAGGACAGGGGATATCCAGCCCCAGCATTTT; cdr3_aa: CAISERTGDIQPQHF
d_call: TRBD2; j_call: TRBJ2-3; v_call: TRBV19; clone_size: -; cdr3_nt: TGTGCCAGTAGTCTAACGCGGGGGGCCACAGATACGCAGTATTTT; cdr3_aa: CASSLTRGATDTQYF
d_call: -; j_call: TRBJ2-2; v_call: TRBV25-1; clone_size: -; cdr3_nt: TGTGCCAGCTCTAGCTCAAGTGGCACCGGGGAGCTGTTTTTT; cdr3_aa: CASSSSSGTGELFF
d_call: TRBD1; j_call: TRBJ1-1; v_call: TRBV14; clone_size: -; cdr3_nt: TGTGCCAGCAGCCAAGAAGGGCCGGACAGGAGGACTGAAGCTTTCTTT; cdr3_aa: CASSQEGPDRRTEAFF
d_call: -; j_call: TRBJ2-1; v_call: TRBV11-2; clone_size: -; cdr3_nt: TGTGCCAGCAGCCCCAACCAGGCGCCCCGGGAGCAGTTCTTC; cdr3_aa: CASSPNQAPREQFF
d_call: TRBD1; j_call: TRBJ1-4; v_call: TRBV7-2; clone_size: many; cdr3_nt: TGTGCCAGCAGACCAGAGGGACAGGGCTGGGGAAAACTGTTTTTT; cdr3_aa: CASRPEGQGWGKLFF
d_call: -; j_call: TRBJ1-3; v_call: TRBV6-5; clone_size: -; cdr3_nt: TGTGCCAGCAGTTACTCGACAGACCTCCCGAACACCATATATTTT; cdr3_aa: CASSYSTDLPNTIYF
d_call: TRBD1; j_call: TRBJ2-7; v_call: TRBV30; clone_size: -; cdr3_nt: TGTGCCTGGAGTTTGGGGACAGGGGCCTACGAGCAGTACTTC; cdr3_aa: CAWSLGTGAYEQYF
d_call: -; j_call: TRBJ1-4; v_call: TRBV5-1; clone_size: -; cdr3_nt: TGCGCCAGCAGCTTGCAGACAGGAAATGAAAAACTGTTTTTT; cdr3_aa: CASSLQTGNEKLFF
d_call: -; j_call: TRBJ2-2; v_call: TRBV15; clone_size: -; cdr3_nt: TGTGCCACCAAACCCCCAGGGGTGGCCGGGGAGCTGTTTTTT; cdr3_aa: CATKPPGVAGELFF
d_call: TRBD1; j_call: TRBJ2-1; v_call: TRBV7-3; clone_size: once; cdr3_nt: TGTGCCAGCAGCACACAGACAGGGACGAATGAGCAGTTCTTC; cdr3_aa: CASSTQTGTNEQFF
d_call: TRBD2; j_call: TRBJ2-7; v_call: TRBV30; clone_size: -; cdr3_nt: TGTGCCTGGAGTGTTCGAGTGGGTATAGGAGCGGGAATTGCGGAGCAGTACTTC; cdr3_aa: CAWSVRVGIGAGIAEQYF
d_call: -; j_call: TRBJ2-1; v_call: TRBV5-1; clone_size: -; cdr3_nt: TGCGCCAGCAGCTCCGGAGGAGGGGGCGCGCGCAATGAGCAGTTCTTC; cdr3_aa: CASSSGGGGARNEQFF
d_call: TRBD2; j_call: TRBJ2-7; v_call: TRBV9; clone_size: -; cdr3_nt: TGTGCCAGCAGCCCGGGACTAGCGGGGGAATACGAGCAGTACTTC; cdr3_aa: CASSPGLAGEYEQYF
d_call: -; j_call: TRBJ2-1; v_call: TRBV5-1; clone_size: -; cdr3_nt: TGCGCCAGCAGCTTGATTCCGGGAAGCTCCTACAATGAGCAGTTCTTC; cdr3_aa: CASSLIPGSSYNEQFF
d_call: TRBD1; j_call: TRBJ1-2; v_call: TRBV2; clone_size: -; cdr3_nt: TGTGCCAGCAGTGAAGGGGGGACAGGGAACTATGGCTACACCTTC; cdr3_aa: CASSEGGTGNYGYTF
d_call: TRBD2; j_call: TRBJ2-3; v_call: TRBV5-6; clone_size: -; cdr3_nt: TGTGCCAGCAGCTTGGGACTAGCGGCAGATACGCAGTATTTT; cdr3_aa: CASSLGLAADTQYF
d_call: TRBD1; j_call: TRBJ1-3; v_call: TRBV30; clone_size: -; cdr3_nt: TGTGCCTGGAGTGGGAAGGAACAGGGGATGGGAAACACCATATATTTT; cdr3_aa: CAWSGKEQGMGNTIYF
d_call: -; j_call: TRBJ1-2; v_call: TRBV7-9; clone_size: -; cdr3_nt: TGTGCCAGCAGCTTACAGGGGAAGGACGGCTACACCTTC; cdr3_aa: CASSLQGKDGYTF
d_call: TRBD2; j_call: TRBJ2-1; v_call: TRBV12-5; clone_size: -; cdr3_nt: TGTGCTAGTGGTTTGGGGAGTCTAGCGGGGGATTCCTACAATGAGCAGTTCTTC; cdr3_aa: CASGLGSLAGDSYNEQFF
d_call: TRBD2; j_call: TRBJ2-1; v_call: TRBV18; clone_size: -; cdr3_nt: TGTGCCAGCTCACGGACTAGCGGTAGCTCCTACAATGAGCAGTTCTTC; cdr3_aa: CASSRTSGSSYNEQFF
d_call: -; j_call: TRBJ1-2; v_call: TRBV9; clone_size: -; cdr3_nt: TGTGCCAGCAGCGTGGGGAACCGGGAGTCCTATGGCTACACCTTC; cdr3_aa: CASSVGNRESYGYTF
d_call: -; j_call: TRBJ2-7; v_call: TRBV10-3; clone_size: -; cdr3_nt: TGTGCCATCAAAGGGGGAACGGAAGAGCAGTACTTC; cdr3_aa: CAIKGGTEEQYF
d_call: -; j_call: TRBJ2-7; v_call: TRBV7-3; clone_size: -; cdr3_nt: TGTGCCAGCAGCTTAAGAGGAGGGACCGCCTACGAGCAGTACTTC; cdr3_aa: CASSLRGGTAYEQYF
d_call: -; j_call: TRBJ2-1; v_call: TRBV6-4; clone_size: -; cdr3_nt: TGTGCCAGCAGTGACGGCTCCGCACATGAGCAGTTCTTC; cdr3_aa: CASSDGSAHEQFF
d_call: -; j_call: TRBJ2-1; v_call: TRBV19; clone_size: -; cdr3_nt: TGTGCCAGTAGAAATAGCGGCCCCTCCTACAATGAGCAGTTCTTC; cdr3_aa: CASRNSGPSYNEQFF
d_call: -; j_call: TRBJ1-5; v_call: TRBV19; clone_size: -; cdr3_nt: TGTGCCAGTACGATTCAGGAAAATCAGCCCCAGCATTTT; cdr3_aa: CASTIQENQPQHF
d_call: -; j_call: TRBJ2-5; v_call: TRBV18; clone_size: -; cdr3_nt: TGTGCCAGCTCACCAGGTCGGCGGCTGGAGACCCAGTACTTC; cdr3_aa: CASSPGRRLETQYF
d_call: -; j_call: TRBJ2-1; v_call: TRBV7-9; clone_size: few; cdr3_nt: TGTGCCAGCAGCTTCTTACCCCCCAGGGGCAATGAGCAGTTCTTC; cdr3_aa: CASSFLPPRGNEQFF
d_call: TRBD2; j_call: TRBJ2-7; v_call: TRBV30; clone_size: -; cdr3_nt: TGTGCCTGGAGGGGGGGGACTAGCGGGTACTACGAGCAGTACTTC; cdr3_aa: CAWRGGTSGYYEQYF
d_call: TRBD2; j_call: TRBJ2-7; v_call: TRBV7-2; clone_size: -; cdr3_nt: TGTGCCAGCAGCCCGGGACTATCCTCCTACGAGCAGTACTTC; cdr3_aa: CASSPGLSSYEQYF
d_call: -; j_call: TRBJ2-2; v_call: TRBV7-6; clone_size: -; cdr3_nt: TGTGCCAGCAGCTTAGCGCCGTCAGGGAACACCGGGGAGCTGTTTTTT; cdr3_aa: CASSLAPSGNTGELFF
d_call: TRBD1; j_call: TRBJ1-1; v_call: TRBV5-8; clone_size: -; cdr3_nt: TGTGCCAGCAGCTCCGACAGGGGAGAGAACACTGAAGCTTTCTTT; cdr3_aa: CASSSDRGENTEAFF
d_call: -; j_call: TRBJ2-7; v_call: TRBV27; clone_size: -; cdr3_nt: TGTGCCAGCAGTTTTGACAAGAGCTCCTACGAGCAGTACTTC; cdr3_aa: CASSFDKSSYEQYF
d_call: -; j_call: TRBJ2-6; v_call: TRBV7-9; clone_size: -; cdr3_nt: TGTGCCAGCAGCTTAGCGACCGGGAGCTCTGGGGCCAACGTCCTGACTTTC; cdr3_aa: CASSLATGSSGANVLTF
d_call: TRBD2; j_call: TRBJ2-5; v_call: TRBV9; clone_size: -; cdr3_nt: TGTGCCAGCAGCGCAGGACTAGCGGGGGGTCAAGAGACCCAGTACTTC; cdr3_aa: CASSAGLAGGQETQYF
d_call: TRBD2; j_call: TRBJ2-3; v_call: TRBV5-1; clone_size: -; cdr3_nt: TGCGCCAGCAGCTCGGGACTAGCCCCACTCACAGATACGCAGTATTTT; cdr3_aa: CASSSGLAPLTDTQYF
d_call: TRBD1; j_call: TRBJ2-3; v_call: TRBV5-1; clone_size: -; cdr3_nt: TGCGCCAGCAGCCCGGGGGACAGGGGGCTTACAGATACGCAGTATTTT; cdr3_aa: CASSPGDRGLTDTQYF
d_call: -; j_call: TRBJ2-7; v_call: TRBV10-3; clone_size: -; cdr3_nt: TGTGCCATCCCCCGGCCAATGACAGGAAACGAGCAGTACTTC; cdr3_aa: CAIPRPMTGNEQYF
d_call: TRBD1; j_call: TRBJ2-5; v_call: TRBV5-5; clone_size: -; cdr3_nt: TGTGCCAGCAGGCCGGGACAGACCCCAGGGACCCAGTACTTC; cdr3_aa: CASRPGQTPGTQYF
d_call: -; j_call: TRBJ2-5; v_call: TRBV5-1; clone_size: -; cdr3_nt: TGCGCCAGCAGCCCGCTCCTGGGTTCGGCGGGGGCCTCCACCCAGTACTTC; cdr3_aa: CASSPLLGSAGASTQYF
d_call: -; j_call: TRBJ1-5; v_call: TRBV5-1; clone_size: once; cdr3_nt: TGCGCCAGCAGCTTGTGGGGGGGAAGCAATCAGCCCCAGCATTTT; cdr3_aa: CASSLWGGSNQPQHF
d_call: -; j_call: TRBJ1-3; v_call: TRBV6-1; clone_size: -; cdr3_nt: TGTGCCAGCATAAAGGAGTTGCCTGGAAACACCATATATTTT; cdr3_aa: CASIKELPGNTIYF